The 23 T cell receptor beta chains presented below share a single source sample, sequenced in a study of spatial heterogeneity in lung cancer (dated by TCRdb to about 2019). The time point label of this sample denotes: sample taken at primary tumor resection. Whole RNA extracted from tumor and nontumor lung tissue, or from cryopreserved PBMC samples, was used for TCR sequencing without cell sorting. The library was prepared using 5' RACE. The listed sequencing device is NextSeq 500. The public reads were quality trimmed at Q25 with fastp and then assembled into clones with MiXCR by TCRdb, keeping productive beta chains. Identical CDR3 protein sequences are pooled into one entry, listed with their most common genes and DNA. This sample has 43,000 or so distinct CDR3 sequences in its table, and approximately 6.8% of those were observed once. The leading ten clones occupy 43% of the sample. The sequencing used PBMCs, collected at surgery. These receptors all come from a female donor with early-stage non-small cell lung cancer.

The V gene is TRBV20-1, the J gene TRBJ2-7; D call uncertain. V was trimmed by 2 bases and J by 1 base, leaving 6 bases between them. From germline, CDR1 is DFQATT and CDR2 SNEGSKA (reference sequence). This CDR3 contains 12 residues. The CDR3 protein is CSARPGSYEQYF. The CDR3 DNA is TGCAGTGCTAGACCAGGTTCCTACGAGCAGTACTTC.

In its sample, this clonotype was seen many times. The rearrangement joins TRBV7-9 to TRBJ1-3; D remains ambiguous. The CDR3 has 14 amino acids. Between the trimmed V and J ends, which lost 2 bases and 0 bases, there was a span of 5 bases. Per germline, CDR1 SEHNR and CDR2 FQNEAQ (reference sequence). This CDR3 is CASSLSISGNTIYF. The CDR3 region has the DNA TGTGCCAGCAGCTTAAGCATCTCTGGAAACACCATATATTTT.

This clonotype was counted many times. The chain recombines TRBV10-3 with TRBJ2-7; D gene unclear. V gave up 3 bases and J gave up 1 base, with 1 base separating them. Germline V gene lookup returns CDR1 ENHRY and CDR2 SYGVKD. The CDR3 spans 11 residues. The CDR3 DNA reads as TGTGCCATCAGTGATTCCTACGAGCAGTACTTC. The encoded protein is CAISDSYEQYF.

Many counts were recorded for this clonotype. The genes are TRBV6-2 or TRBV6-3 and TRBJ2-7; perhaps TRBD1 as D (5 bases). Deletions cut 3 bases from V and 2 bases from J, with 14 bases between. This CDR3 is built from 15 residues. Germline V gene sequence: CDR1 MNHEY, CDR2 SVGEGT. CDR3 in amino acids: CASSYPPGPPYEQYF. DNA for the CDR3: TGTGCCAGCAGTTATCCCCCAGGGCCCCCCTACGAGCAGTACTTC.

This clonotype appeared many times. The V gene is TRBV4-1, the J gene TRBJ2-5, with 7 bases matching TRBD1. This CDR3 has 13 residues. The germline gives CDR1 MGHRA, CDR2 YSYEKL. The ends lost 3 bases at V and 5 bases at J; junction bases unmatched: 3. CDR3 protein: CASSHYRGETQYF. The CDR3 coding sequence is TGCGCCAGCAGCCACTACAGGGGTGAGACCCAGTACTTC.

The chain recombines TRBV7-9 with TRBJ1-1; D gene uncertain. The CDR3 is 12 residues long. The germline V gene encodes CDR1 SEHNR and CDR2 FQNEAQ (reference sequence). Trimming took off 6 bases at V and 6 bases at J, with 11 bases between the two ends. The DNA for the CDR3 is TGTGCCAGCAGACCAGACGGACCTGAAGCTTTCTTT. This codes for CASRPDGPEAFF. Based on the CDR3 plus reference TRBV7-9 and TRBJ1-1, the full variable domain is DTGVSQNPRHKITKRGQNVTFRCDPISEHNRLYWYRQTLGQGPEFLTYFQNEAQLEKSRLLSDRFSAERPKGSFSTLEIQRTEQGDSAMYLCASRPDGPEAFFGQGTRLTVV.

A remark on this clonotype: One junction end disagrees with the germline gene, perhaps due to a read error. The chain carries TRBV5-1 and TRBJ2-5; 7 positions agree with TRBD1. Germline V gene data show CDR1 as SGHRS and CDR2 as YFSETQ. The CDR3 is 15 residues long. The CDR3 nucleotides are TGCGCCACCAGCCGAAAGGGACAGAACCAAGAGACCCAGTACTTC. This codes for CATSRKGQNQETQYF.

This clonotype was detected many times. The chain has TRBV5-1 and TRBJ2-3; TRBD1 aligns across 12 bases. CDR1 is SGHRS and CDR2 is YFSETQ in the germline V gene. V gave up 4 bases and J gave up 6 bases; unmatched junction bases: 6. The CDR3 covers 15 residues. The CDR3 here is CASSRGTGGLDTQYF. DNA for the CDR3: TGCGCCAGCAGCCGGGGGACAGGGGGCTTGGATACGCAGTATTTT.

This clonotype was detected ten times or more. This chain connects TRBV15 to TRBJ2-1; TRBD1 might be the D (5 bases). CDR1 and CDR2 (germline): LNHNV, YYDKDF (reference sequence). The CDR3 runs 12 residues. The V gene lost 10 bases and the J gene lost 5 bases, with 12 bases spanning the gap. This CDR3 reads CAITQGNNEQFF. As DNA, the CDR3 is TGTGCCATTACGCAGGGAAACAATGAGCAGTTCTTC.

This clonotype was detected many times. The V call is TRBV5-5, the J call TRBJ1-2; no clear D. Germline lookup yields CDR1 SGHKS and CDR2 YYEKEE (reference sequence). The CDR3 has 15 amino acids. V was pared by 5 bases and J by 6 bases, with 20 bases between. CDR3 nucleotide sequence: TGTGCCAGCAGAAATGGACTGTCGGCCGTGGATGGCTACACCTTC. The encoded protein is CASRNGLSAVDGYTF.

Concerning this clonotype: Germline is not matched at one junction end, which may reflect a read error. V gene TRBV28 combines with J gene TRBJ2-7; the D gene is possibly TRBD2 (6 bases). The CDR3 is 15 residues long. Germline V CDR1 and CDR2: MDHEN, SYDVKM. CDR3: CASSSGGDSSYGQYF. CDR3 in DNA: TGTGCCAGCAGTTCAGGCGGGGATAGCTCCTACGGGCAGTACTTC.

This clonotype was recorded a few times. The gene calls are TRBV7-6 and TRBJ1-1; D call uncertain. V shed 8 bases and J shed 0 bases, with 10 bases lying between them. Germline V gene lookup returns CDR1 SGHVS and CDR2 FNYEAQ. The CDR3 length is 13 residues. CDR3 region: CASRDPLNTEAFF. For the CDR3, the DNA is TGTGCCAGCCGGGATCCTTTGAACACTGAAGCTTTCTTT.

This clonotype was picked up a small number of times. The gene calls are TRBV6-5 and TRBJ2-2, with D tentatively TRBD1 or TRBD2 (5 bases each). Germline CDR1 MNHEY, CDR2 SVGAGI. There are 14 residues in the CDR3. The V end was cut by 0 bases, the J end by 5 bases, with 7 bases between. The CDR3 spells CASSYSGVTGELFF. The CDR3 DNA is TGTGCCAGCAGTTACTCGGGGGTTACCGGGGAGCTGTTTTTT.

This clonotype showed up just a few times. The chain employs TRBV6-6 and TRBJ1-2; possibly TRBD1 for D (6 bases). The germline V gene encodes CDR1 MNHNY and CDR2 SVGAGI (reference sequence). Between the trimmed V and J ends, which lost 2 bases and 8 bases, there was a span of 15 bases. The CDR3 is 14 residues long. DNA of the CDR3: TGTGCCAGCAGTTACGGCGCAGGGGCGAGGGGCTACACCTTC. This codes for CASSYGAGARGYTF.

The chain is built from TRBV28 and TRBJ2-3; D may match TRBD1 or TRBD2 (6 bases each). The germline gives CDR1 MDHEN, CDR2 SYDVKM. The V and J ends lost 6 bases and 0 bases respectively, with 22 bases between them. The CDR3 contains 18 residues. CDR3 sequence reads: CASRVLGGWGASTDTQYF. CDR3 DNA: TGTGCCAGCAGAGTTTTGGGGGGCTGGGGGGCGAGCACAGATACGCAGTATTTT.

This clonotype was recorded at least ten times. The CDR3 DNA sequence: TGTGCCAGCAGTTCTGGGACTCGAATTCGGCATGAGCAGTTCTTC. As protein: CASSSGTRIRHEQFF. The V call is TRBV27, the J call TRBJ2-1; possibly TRBD2 for D (6 bases). The germline V and J ends were trimmed by 4 bases and 8 bases, with 18 bases remaining between them. The germline V gene has CDR1 MNHEY and CDR2 SMNVEV (reference sequence). This CDR3 contains 15 residues.

This clonotype was counted a few times. The chain links TRBV5-1 to TRBJ2-7, with TRBD1 matching over 7 bases. Germline CDR1 reads SGHRS; CDR2 reads YFSETQ. J was trimmed by 1 base and V by 4 bases; bases with no gene match: 11. The CDR3 contains 16 residues. CDR3 sequence: CASSAIPGQRSYEQYF. In DNA, the CDR3 is TGCGCCAGCAGCGCTATACCGGGACAGAGATCCTACGAGCAGTACTTC.

This clonotype was found a few times. The genes are TRBV5-5 and TRBJ2-7, with D perhaps matching TRBD1 (6 bases). V was shortened by 1 base and J by 6 bases, with 17 bases between the two germline ends. Germline CDR1 and CDR2: SGHKS and YYEKEE (reference sequence). This CDR3 has 15 residues. The CDR3 bases are TGTGCCAGCAGCTTGAGGACAGCCAGATCAGCCGAGCAGTACTTC. It encodes CASSLRTARSAEQYF.

This clonotype has only a few counts. The chain has TRBV18 and TRBJ1-5; a possible D gene is TRBD1 (6 bases). Germline CDR1 is KGHSH and CDR2 is LQKENI. Trimming took 3 bases from V and 5 from J, leaving 11 bases between them. CDR3 length: 14 residues. The CDR3 DNA sequence: TGTGCCAGCTCACCTGGAGGGGGGGATCAGCCCCAGCATTTT. As protein: CASSPGGGDQPQHF.

V and J are TRBV4-2 and TRBJ2-2; TRBD1 matches at 8 bases. The germline V gene encodes CDR1 LGHNA and CDR2 YNFKEQ. This CDR3 has 15 residues. After removal of 5 bases from V and 2 bases from J, the junction contained 4 bases not matched to a gene. The CDR3 bases are TGTGCCAGCAGCGACAGGGGCTTAAACACCGGGGAGCTGTTTTTT. This codes for CASSDRGLNTGELFF.

In this sample, this clonotype turned up many times. The chain joins TRBV28 to TRBJ1-3; the D is unclear. Germline V lookup: CDR1 MDHEN, CDR2 SYDVKM. The CDR3 sequence is 12 residues long. The V gene lost 6 bases and the J gene lost 0 bases, with 3 bases spanning the gap. The CDR3 nucleotides are TGTGCCAGCAGGGCCTCTGGAAACACCATATATTTT. This codes for CASRASGNTIYF.

This clonotype occurred a few times. The chain carries TRBV25-1 and TRBJ2-7; the match to TRBD2 covers 8 bases. The J segment lost 1 base and the V segment lost 7 bases, leaving 3 bases of the junction unmatched. The CDR3 is 13 amino acids. The germline CDR1 and CDR2 sequences are MGHDK and SYGVNS. CDR3 residues: CASTRGGSYEQYF. DNA for the CDR3: TGTGCCAGCACCCGGGGGGGTTCCTACGAGCAGTACTTC.

In its sample, this clonotype was seen many times. The rearrangement links TRBV4-3 to TRBJ2-1; a possible D gene is TRBD2 (5 bases). Trimming shortened V by 4 bases and J by 5 bases, and 12 bases separated the two germline ends. Looked up from germline, CDR1 is LGHNA and CDR2 is YSLEER. The length of the CDR3 is 14 residues. The CDR3 DNA sequence: TGCGCCAGCAGCCTCGAGGGTTGGGACAATGAGCAGTTCTTC. Its protein product is CASSLEGWDNEQFF.